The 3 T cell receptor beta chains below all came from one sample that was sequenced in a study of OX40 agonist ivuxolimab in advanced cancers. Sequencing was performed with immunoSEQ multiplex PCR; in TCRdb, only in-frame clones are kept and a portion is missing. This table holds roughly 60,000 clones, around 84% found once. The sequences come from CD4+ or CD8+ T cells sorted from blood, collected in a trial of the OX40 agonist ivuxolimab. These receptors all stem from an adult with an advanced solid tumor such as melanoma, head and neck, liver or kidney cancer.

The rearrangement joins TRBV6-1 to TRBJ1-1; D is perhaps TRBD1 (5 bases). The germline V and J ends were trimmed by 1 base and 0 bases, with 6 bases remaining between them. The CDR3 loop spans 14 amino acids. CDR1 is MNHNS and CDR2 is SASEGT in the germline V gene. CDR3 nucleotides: TGTGCCAGCAGTGAAGGGGGCCTGAACACTGAAGCTTTCTTT. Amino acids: CASSEGGLNTEAFF.

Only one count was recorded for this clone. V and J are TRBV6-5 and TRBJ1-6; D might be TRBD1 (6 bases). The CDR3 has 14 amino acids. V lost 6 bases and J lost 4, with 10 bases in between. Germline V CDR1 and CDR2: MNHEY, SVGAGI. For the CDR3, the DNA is TGTGCCAGCAGACACAGGGATTATAATTCACCCCTCCACTTT. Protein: CASRHRDYNSPLHF.

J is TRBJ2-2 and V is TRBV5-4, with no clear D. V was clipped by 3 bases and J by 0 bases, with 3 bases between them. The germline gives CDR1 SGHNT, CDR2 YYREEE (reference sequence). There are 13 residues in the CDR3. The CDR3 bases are TGTGCCAGCAGCTGGACGAACACCGGGGAGCTGTTTTTT. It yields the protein CASSWTNTGELFF. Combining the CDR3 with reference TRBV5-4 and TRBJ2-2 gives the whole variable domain ETGVTQSPTHLIKTRGQQVTLRCSSQSGHNTVSWYQQALGQGPQFIFQYYREEENGRGNFPPRFSGLQFPNYSSELNVNALELDDSALYLCASSWTNTGELFFGEGSRLTVL.